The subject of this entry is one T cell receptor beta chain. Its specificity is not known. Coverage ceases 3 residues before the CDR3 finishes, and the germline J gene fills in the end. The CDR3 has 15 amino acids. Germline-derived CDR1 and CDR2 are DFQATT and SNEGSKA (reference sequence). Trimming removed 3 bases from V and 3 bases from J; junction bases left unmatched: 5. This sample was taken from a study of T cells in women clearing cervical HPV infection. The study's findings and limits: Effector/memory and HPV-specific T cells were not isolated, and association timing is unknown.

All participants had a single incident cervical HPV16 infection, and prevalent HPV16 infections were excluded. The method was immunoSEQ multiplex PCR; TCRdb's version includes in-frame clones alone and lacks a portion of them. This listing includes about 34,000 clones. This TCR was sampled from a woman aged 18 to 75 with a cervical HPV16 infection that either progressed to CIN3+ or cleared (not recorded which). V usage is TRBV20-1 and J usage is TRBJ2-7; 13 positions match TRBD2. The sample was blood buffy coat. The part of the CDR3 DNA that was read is TGCAGTGCTAGCCTAACTAGCGGGGGGGGCTACGAG. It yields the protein CSASLTSGGGYE. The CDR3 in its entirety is CSASLTSGGGYEQYF.